The text below deals with one T cell receptor (beta chain). The CDR3 spans 13 residues. V was trimmed by 2 bases and J by 8 bases, leaving 13 bases between them. The germline V gene encodes CDR1 SGHDT and CDR2 YYEEEE. The record originates from a study of blood T cell repertoires in COVID-19. Study-level background: The United States, Italy and Spain provided the acute and convalescent COVID-19 samples. From T cells, B-cell-depleted T cells, or PBMCs came the material, which was cDNA or gDNA.

Method: immunoSEQ multiplex PCR; TCRdb's copy keeps in-frame clones and lacks some. The table lists about 190,000 clones, approximately 90% of them singletons. The source is a man aged 25 to 45 with acute or convalescent COVID-19. J is TRBJ1-2 and V is TRBV5-6; perhaps TRBD1 as D (6 bases). The specimen sequenced was peripheral blood. CDR3 region: CASSLGQSGGYTF. As DNA, the CDR3 is TGTGCCAGCAGCTTAGGACAGTCGGGAGGCTACACCTTC.